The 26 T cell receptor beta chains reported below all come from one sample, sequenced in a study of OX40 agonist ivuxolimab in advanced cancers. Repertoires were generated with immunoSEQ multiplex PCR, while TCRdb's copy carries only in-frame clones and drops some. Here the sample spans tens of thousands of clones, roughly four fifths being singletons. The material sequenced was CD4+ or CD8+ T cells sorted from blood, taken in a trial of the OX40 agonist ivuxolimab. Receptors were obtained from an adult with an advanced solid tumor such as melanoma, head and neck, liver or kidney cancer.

Here the CDR3 reads CASRKGSTDTQYF. CDR3 sequence (DNA): TGTGCCAGCAGGAAGGGGTCCACAGATACGCAGTATTTT. The chain combines TRBV25-1 with TRBJ2-3; TRBD1 is a possible D gene (5 bases). Germline-derived CDR1 and CDR2 are MGHDK and SYGVNS. V shed 6 bases and J shed 2 bases, with 9 bases lying between them. The CDR3 length is 13 residues.

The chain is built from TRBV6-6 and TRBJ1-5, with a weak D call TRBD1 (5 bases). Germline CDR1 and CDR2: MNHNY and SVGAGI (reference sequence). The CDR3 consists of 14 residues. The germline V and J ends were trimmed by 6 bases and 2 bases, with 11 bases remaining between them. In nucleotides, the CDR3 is TGTGCCAGCAGCCCAGGGTATGGCAATCAGCCCCAGCATTTT. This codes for CASSPGYGNQPQHF.

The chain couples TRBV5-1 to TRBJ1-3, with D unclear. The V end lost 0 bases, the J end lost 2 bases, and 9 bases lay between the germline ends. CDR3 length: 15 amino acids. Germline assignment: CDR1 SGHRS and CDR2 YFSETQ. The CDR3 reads CASSLALATGNTIYF. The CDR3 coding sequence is TGCGCCAGCAGCTTGGCCTTGGCGACTGGAAACACCATATATTTT.

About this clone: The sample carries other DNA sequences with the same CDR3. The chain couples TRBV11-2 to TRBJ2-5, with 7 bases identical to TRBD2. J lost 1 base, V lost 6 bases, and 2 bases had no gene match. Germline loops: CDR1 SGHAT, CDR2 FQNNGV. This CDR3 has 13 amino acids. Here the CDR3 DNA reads TGTGCCAGCAGTCGGGGGGTCCAAGAGACCCAGTACTTC. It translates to CASSRGVQETQYF.

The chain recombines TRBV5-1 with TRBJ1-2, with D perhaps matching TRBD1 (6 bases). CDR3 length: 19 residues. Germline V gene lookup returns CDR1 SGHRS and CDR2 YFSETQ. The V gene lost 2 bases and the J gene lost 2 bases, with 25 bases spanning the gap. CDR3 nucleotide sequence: TGCGCCAGCAGCTTAAGGTCGGCCGGGACAAATAATCTAAACTATGGCTACACCTTC. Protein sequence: CASSLRSAGTNNLNYGYTF.

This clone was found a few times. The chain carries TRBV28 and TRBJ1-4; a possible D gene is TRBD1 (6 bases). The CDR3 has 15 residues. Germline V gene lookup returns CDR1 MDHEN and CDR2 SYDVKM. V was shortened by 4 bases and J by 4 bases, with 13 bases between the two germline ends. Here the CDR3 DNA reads TGTGCCAGCAGTTCGGAGAGGGGGGTTAATGAAAAACTGTTTTTT. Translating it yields CASSSERGVNEKLFF.

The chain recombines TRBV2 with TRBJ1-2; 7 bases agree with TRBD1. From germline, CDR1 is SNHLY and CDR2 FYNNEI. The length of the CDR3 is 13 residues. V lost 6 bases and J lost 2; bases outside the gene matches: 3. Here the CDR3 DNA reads TGTGCCAGCAGCGCGGGACAGAACTATGGCTACACCTTC. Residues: CASSAGQNYGYTF.

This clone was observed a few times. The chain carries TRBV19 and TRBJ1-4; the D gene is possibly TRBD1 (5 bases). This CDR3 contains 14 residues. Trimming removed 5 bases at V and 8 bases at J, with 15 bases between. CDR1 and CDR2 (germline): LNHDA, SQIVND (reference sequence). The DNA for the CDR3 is TGTGCCAGTAGTGTTCCGGGGCTGCTAGAAAAACTGTTTTTT. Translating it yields CASSVPGLLEKLFF.

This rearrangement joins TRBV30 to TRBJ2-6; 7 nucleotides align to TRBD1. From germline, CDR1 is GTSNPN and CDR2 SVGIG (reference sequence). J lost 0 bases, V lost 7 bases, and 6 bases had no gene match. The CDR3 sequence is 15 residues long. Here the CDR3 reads CAFTQGTSGANVLTF. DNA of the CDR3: TGTGCCTTCACACAGGGGACCTCTGGGGCCAACGTCCTGACTTTC.

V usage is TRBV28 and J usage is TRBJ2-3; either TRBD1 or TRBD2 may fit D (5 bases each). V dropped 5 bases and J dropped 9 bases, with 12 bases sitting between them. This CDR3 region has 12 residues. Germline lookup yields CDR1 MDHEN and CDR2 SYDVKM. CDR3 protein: CASSRRGLTQYF. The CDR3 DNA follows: TGTGCCAGCAGTCGTCGGGGCTTGACGCAGTATTTT. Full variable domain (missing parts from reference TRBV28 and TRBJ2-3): DVKVTQSSRYLVKRTGEKVFLECVQDMDHENMFWYRQDPGLGLRLIYFSYDVKMKEKGDIPEGYSVSREKKERFSLILESASTNQTSMYLCASSRRGLTQYFGPGTRLTVL.

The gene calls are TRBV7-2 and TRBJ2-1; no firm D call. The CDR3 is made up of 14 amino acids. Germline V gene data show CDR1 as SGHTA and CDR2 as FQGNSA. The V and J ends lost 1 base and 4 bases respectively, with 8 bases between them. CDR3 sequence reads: CASSLGIEYNEQFF. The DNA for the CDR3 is TGTGCCAGCAGCTTAGGGATAGAATACAATGAGCAGTTCTTC.

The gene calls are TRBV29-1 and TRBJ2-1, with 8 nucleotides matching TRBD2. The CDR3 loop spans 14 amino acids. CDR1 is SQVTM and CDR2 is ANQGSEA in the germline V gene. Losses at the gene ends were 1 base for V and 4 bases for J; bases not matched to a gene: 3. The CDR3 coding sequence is TGCAGCGTTGAAGGAGGCGGGGGGTACAATGAGCAGTTCTTC. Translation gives CSVEGGGGYNEQFF.

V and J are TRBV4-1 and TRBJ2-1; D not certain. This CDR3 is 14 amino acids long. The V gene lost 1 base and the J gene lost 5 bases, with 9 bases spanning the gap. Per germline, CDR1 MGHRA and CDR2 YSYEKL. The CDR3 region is CASSQVPWDNEQFF. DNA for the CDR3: TGCGCCAGCAGCCAAGTTCCCTGGGACAATGAGCAGTTCTTC.

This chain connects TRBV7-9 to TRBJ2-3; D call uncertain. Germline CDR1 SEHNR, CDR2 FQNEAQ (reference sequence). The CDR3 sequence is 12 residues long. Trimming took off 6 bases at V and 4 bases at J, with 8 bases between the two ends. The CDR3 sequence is CASSVQSDTQYF. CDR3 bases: TGTGCCAGCAGTGTTCAGTCAGATACGCAGTATTTT. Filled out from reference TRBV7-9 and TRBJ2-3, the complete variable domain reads DTGVSQNPRHKITKRGQNVTFRCDPISEHNRLYWYRQTLGQGPEFLTYFQNEAQLEKSRLLSDRFSAERPKGSFSTLEIQRTEQGDSAMYLCASSVQSDTQYFGPGTRLTVL.

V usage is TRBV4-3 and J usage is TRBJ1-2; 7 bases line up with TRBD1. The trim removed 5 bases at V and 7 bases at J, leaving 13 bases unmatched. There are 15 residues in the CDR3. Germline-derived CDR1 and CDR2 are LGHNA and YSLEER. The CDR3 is CASSTPTGRERGYTF. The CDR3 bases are TGCGCCAGCAGCACCCCGACAGGGAGGGAGCGTGGCTACACCTTC.

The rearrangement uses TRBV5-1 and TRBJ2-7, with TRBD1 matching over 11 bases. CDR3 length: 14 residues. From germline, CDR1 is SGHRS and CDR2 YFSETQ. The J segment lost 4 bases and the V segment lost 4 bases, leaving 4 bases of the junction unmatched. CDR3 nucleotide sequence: TGCGCCAGCAGCCCGGGACAGGGGGGGTACGAGCAGTACTTC. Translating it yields CASSPGQGGYEQYF.

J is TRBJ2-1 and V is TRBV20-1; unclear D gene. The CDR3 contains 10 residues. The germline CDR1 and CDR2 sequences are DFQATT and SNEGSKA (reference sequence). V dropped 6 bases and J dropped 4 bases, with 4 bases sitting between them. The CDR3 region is CSARYNEQFF. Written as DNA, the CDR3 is TGCAGTGCCAGATACAATGAGCAGTTCTTC.

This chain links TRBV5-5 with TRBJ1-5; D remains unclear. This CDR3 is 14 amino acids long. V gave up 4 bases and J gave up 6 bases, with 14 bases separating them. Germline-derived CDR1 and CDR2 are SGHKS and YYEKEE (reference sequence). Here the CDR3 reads CASSPEARRQPQHF. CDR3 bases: TGTGCCAGCAGCCCCGAGGCCCGACGTCAGCCCCAGCATTTT. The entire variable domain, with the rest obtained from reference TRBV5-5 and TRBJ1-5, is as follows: DAGVTQSPTHLIKTRGQQVTLRCSPISGHKSVSWYQQVLGQGPQFIFQYYEKEERGRGNFPDRFSARQFPNYSSELNVNALLLGDSALYLCASSPEARRQPQHFGDGTRLSIL.

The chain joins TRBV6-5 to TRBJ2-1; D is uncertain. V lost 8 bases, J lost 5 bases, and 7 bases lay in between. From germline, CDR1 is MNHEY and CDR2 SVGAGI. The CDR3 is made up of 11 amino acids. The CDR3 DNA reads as TGTGCCAGCTCCCAGAACAATGAGCAGTTCTTC. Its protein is CASSQNNEQFF.

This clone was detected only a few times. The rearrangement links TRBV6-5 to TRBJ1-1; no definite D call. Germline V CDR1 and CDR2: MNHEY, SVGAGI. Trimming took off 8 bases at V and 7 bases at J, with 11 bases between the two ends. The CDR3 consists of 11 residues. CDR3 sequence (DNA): TGTGCCAGCGCCTCTTCAGGTGAAGCTTTCTTT. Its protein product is CASASSGEAFF.

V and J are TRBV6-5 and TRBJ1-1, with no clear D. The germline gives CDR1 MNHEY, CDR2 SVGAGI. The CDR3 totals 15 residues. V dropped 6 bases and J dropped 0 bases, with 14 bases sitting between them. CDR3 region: CASSKSITVNTEAFF. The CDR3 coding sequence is TGTGCCAGCAGCAAAAGCATCACAGTGAACACTGAAGCTTTCTTT.

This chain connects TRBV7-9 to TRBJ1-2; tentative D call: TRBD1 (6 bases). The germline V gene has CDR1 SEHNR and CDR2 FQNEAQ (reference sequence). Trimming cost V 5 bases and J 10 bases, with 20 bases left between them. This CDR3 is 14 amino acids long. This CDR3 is CASSPSGGAFDYTF. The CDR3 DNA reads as TGTGCCAGCAGCCCGTCCGGGGGCGCCTTTGACTACACCTTC. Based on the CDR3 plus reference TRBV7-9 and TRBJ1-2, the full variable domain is DTGVSQNPRHKITKRGQNVTFRCDPISEHNRLYWYRQTLGQGPEFLTYFQNEAQLEKSRLLSDRFSAERPKGSFSTLEIQRTEQGDSAMYLCASSPSGGAFDYTFGSGTRLTVV.

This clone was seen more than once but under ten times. DNA for the CDR3: TGTGCCAGCAGCCGAAACCTAGCCTACGAGCAGTACTTC. Translation: CASSRNLAYEQYF. The V call is TRBV5-4, the J call TRBJ2-7, with D unresolved. Germline CDR1 and CDR2: SGHNT and YYREEE (reference sequence). The CDR3 is made up of 13 amino acids. Between the trimmed V and J ends, which lost 4 bases and 2 bases, there was a span of 10 bases.

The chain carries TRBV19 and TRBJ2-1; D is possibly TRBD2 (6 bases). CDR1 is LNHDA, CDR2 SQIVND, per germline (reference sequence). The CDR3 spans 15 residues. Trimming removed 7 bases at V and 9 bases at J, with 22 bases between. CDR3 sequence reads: CASNKPGLFFAEQFF. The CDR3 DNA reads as TGTGCCAGTAATAAACCGGGACTGTTCTTTGCTGAGCAGTTCTTC.

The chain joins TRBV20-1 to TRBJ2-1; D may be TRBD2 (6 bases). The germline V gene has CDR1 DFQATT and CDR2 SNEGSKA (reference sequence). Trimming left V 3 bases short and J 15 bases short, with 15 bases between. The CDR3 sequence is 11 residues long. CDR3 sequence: CSASGGRGRFF. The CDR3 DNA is TGCAGTGCTAGCGGGGGACGGGGACGGTTCTTC.

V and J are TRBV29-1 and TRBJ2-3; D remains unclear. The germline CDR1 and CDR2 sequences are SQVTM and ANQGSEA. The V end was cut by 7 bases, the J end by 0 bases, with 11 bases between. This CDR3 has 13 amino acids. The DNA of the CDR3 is TGCAGCGCACGGACCGCAAGCACAGATACGCAGTATTTT. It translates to CSARTASTDTQYF.